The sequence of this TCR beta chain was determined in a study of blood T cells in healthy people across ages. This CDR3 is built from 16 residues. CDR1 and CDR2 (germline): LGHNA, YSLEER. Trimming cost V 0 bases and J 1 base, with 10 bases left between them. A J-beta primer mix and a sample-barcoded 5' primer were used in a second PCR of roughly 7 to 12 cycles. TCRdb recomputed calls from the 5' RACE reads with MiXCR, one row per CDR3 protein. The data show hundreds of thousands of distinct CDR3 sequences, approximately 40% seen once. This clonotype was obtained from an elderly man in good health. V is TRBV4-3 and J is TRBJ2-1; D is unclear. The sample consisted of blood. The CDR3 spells CASSQDMTPSYNEQFF. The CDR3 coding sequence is TGCGCCAGCAGCCAAGATATGACCCCGTCCTACAATGAGCAGTTCTTC.